Detailed here is one T cell receptor (beta chain). This entry is derived from a study of blood T cell repertoires in COVID-19. Study details: Acute and convalescent COVID-19 specimens originated in the United States, Italy and Spain. PBMCs, B-cell-depleted T cells, or T cells were the source of the cDNA or gDNA that made up the material.

Germline CDR1 reads SGHVS; CDR2 reads FQNEAQ. The V and J ends lost 5 bases and 6 bases respectively, with 22 bases between them. This CDR3 is built from 16 residues. The protocol was immunoSEQ multiplex PCR, while the TCRdb copy is restricted to in-frame clones and leaves out a portion. The sample has about 130,000 clones, about 80% seen once. Sequenced sample: peripheral blood. The chain uses TRBV7-8 and TRBJ1-1; D is perhaps TRBD1 (6 bases). This TCR derives from an elderly woman with acute or convalescent COVID-19. CDR3 in amino acids: CASSPKGGATAPEAFF. CDR3 nucleotides: TGTGCCAGCAGCCCGAAAGGGGGGGCGACTGCTCCTGAAGCTTTCTTT.